The clone carrying this T cell receptor (beta chain) occurred many times. The antigen is unknown. CDR3 and TCR beta VDJ profiling relied on a genomic DNA template. MiXCR, applied by TCRdb to the reads, yields one record per CDR3 protein. The sample has 150,000 to 180,000 distinct CDR3 sequences; roughly 49% are singletons. The sample originates from a study of CD8+CD57+ T cells in acquired aplastic anemia. Study-level background: Sorted CD4+ and CD8+ cells gave an average of approximately 3 ug of DNA. Study-wide points: Patients and controls were found to share approximately 31 CD8+ CDR3 sequences.

Sequenced patients had shown CD8+CD57+ cell expansion by flow cytometry. This CDR3 spans 17 amino acids. Germline-derived CDR1 and CDR2 are SGHDT and YYEEEE. V lost 1 base and J lost 0, with 13 bases in between. The V call is TRBV5-6, the J call TRBJ1-4; D gene uncertain. The sequenced material came from sorted CD4+, CD8+, or CD8+CD57+ T cells (not recorded which) from PBMCs. This TCR was sampled from a human donor with aplastic anemia. The CDR3 is CASSLFNPTTTNEKLFF. In nucleotides, the CDR3 is TGTGCCAGCAGCTTGTTCAACCCCACCACAACTAATGAAAAACTGTTTTTT.